This entry lists 31 T cell receptor beta chains sequenced from one sample in a study of beta chain features in type 1 diabetes. Study-level results: Type 1 diabetes patients had TCRB CDR3s that were shorter (moderately but significantly so) in all four CD4+ subsets.

Sequencing targeted expressed TCRB transcripts, as all isolated RNA had been reverse transcribed. Assay used: immunoSEQ multiplex PCR; TCRdb lists only in-frame clones, some missing. The sample contains about 640,000 clones, approximately 13% of which appear only once. These TCRs are of unknown antigen specificity. The source material was naive CD4+ T cells from blood. The origin of the receptors is a man aged 25-45 years with type 1 diabetes.

In its sample, this clone was seen many times. The chain employs TRBV29-1 and TRBJ2-1, with a tentative D call TRBD2 (5 bases). CDR1 SQVTM and CDR2 ANQGSEA come from the germline V gene. CDR3 length: 12 amino acids. V gave up 6 bases and J gave up 6 bases, with 12 bases separating them. CDR3 bases: TGCAGCGTCCCACTAGTTTCCAATGAGCAGTTCTTC. Translation: CSVPLVSNEQFF.

The chain combines TRBV2 with TRBJ1-6, with TRBD1 matching over 8 bases. The CDR3 consists of 14 residues. Germline CDR1 reads SNHLY; CDR2 reads FYNNEI. Trimming took 5 bases from V and 13 from J; bases not matched to a gene: 10. This CDR3 is CASSQDRVVAPLHF. The CDR3 nucleotides read TGTGCCAGCAGTCAGGACAGGGTCGTGGCGCCCCTCCACTTT.

For this clone: Other DNA variants within this sample encode the same CDR3. This rearrangement joins TRBV2 to TRBJ2-5; D is unresolved. V lost 6 bases, J lost 5 bases, and 4 bases lay in between. The CDR3 loop spans 10 amino acids. From germline, CDR1 is SNHLY and CDR2 FYNNEI. The CDR3 protein is CASSLETQYF. CDR3 nucleotides: TGTGCCAGCAGCTTGGAGACCCAGTACTTC.

This clone came up a few times. The V call is TRBV6-5, the J call TRBJ2-1; the D gene is possibly TRBD1 (6 bases). The CDR3 is 14 amino acids. With 10 bases removed from V and 4 bases from J, the gap between germline ends came to 17 bases. CDR1 and CDR2 (germline): MNHEY, SVGAGI. For the CDR3, the DNA is TGTGCCACCTCTACAGGGCCTGGTTACAATGAGCAGTTCTTC. Translation gives CATSTGPGYNEQFF.

Only a few counts were recorded for this clone. The rearrangement uses TRBV28 and TRBJ1-3, with D uncertain. V lost 6 bases and J lost 2, with 14 bases in between. From germline, CDR1 is MDHEN and CDR2 SYDVKM. This CDR3 is built from 15 residues. This chain's CDR3 is CASSLPPGAGNTIYF. The CDR3 DNA reads as TGTGCCAGCAGCCTCCCTCCCGGGGCTGGAAACACCATATATTTT. Variable domain in full (rest from reference TRBV28 and TRBJ1-3): DVKVTQSSRYLVKRTGEKVFLECVQDMDHENMFWYRQDPGLGLRLIYFSYDVKMKEKGDIPEGYSVSREKKERFSLILESASTNQTSMYLCASSLPPGAGNTIYFGEGSWLTVV.

Here the CDR3 reads CASSPTVGGPYNEQFF. The CDR3 DNA follows: TGTGCCAGCAGCCCCACAGTGGGGGGACCCTACAATGAGCAGTTCTTC. The gene calls are TRBV9 and TRBJ2-1; D is perhaps TRBD2 (6 bases). CDR1 is SGDLS and CDR2 is YYNGEE in the germline V gene. Trimming left V 4 bases short and J 2 bases short, with 16 bases between. The CDR3 totals 16 residues.

The gene calls are TRBV21-1 and TRBJ2-7; the table's D gene call, TRBD1, was not cross checked with the DNA. TRBV21-1 is reported as a pseudogene. The CDR3 extends over 14 amino acids. As DNA, the CDR3 is TGTGCCAGCAGCAAAGCCCTCAGGGATGACGAGCAGTACTTC. Translation gives CASSKALRDDEQYF.

The chain joins TRBV25-1 to TRBJ1-3; D unresolved. The V end was cut by 1 base, the J end by 4 bases, with 11 bases between. CDR3 length: 15 amino acids. The germline gives CDR1 MGHDK, CDR2 SYGVNS. The CDR3 loop reads CASSELRAGGNTIYF. The CDR3, as DNA: TGTGCCAGCAGTGAATTGCGGGCTGGGGGAAACACCATATATTTT.

The V gene is TRBV7-9, the J gene TRBJ2-5; D not certain. Germline-derived CDR1 and CDR2 are SEHNR and FQNEAQ (reference sequence). The length of the CDR3 is 14 residues. V lost 1 base to trimming and J lost 5 bases, with 11 bases between them. CDR3 bases: TGTGCCAGCAGCTTAGGGTCGTCCCCTGAGACCCAGTACTTC. Translating it yields CASSLGSSPETQYF.

The table lists this clone with a few counts. J is TRBJ1-2 and V is TRBV28, with D perhaps matching TRBD1 (5 bases). The CDR3 sequence is 14 residues long. The V gene lost 4 bases and the J gene lost 5 bases, with 14 bases spanning the gap. The germline V gene has CDR1 MDHEN and CDR2 SYDVKM. This CDR3 is CASSYDQGTYGYTF. The DNA for the CDR3 is TGTGCCAGCAGTTATGATCAGGGAACTTATGGCTACACCTTC.

Concerning this clone: Other DNA variants within this sample encode the same CDR3. J is TRBJ2-3 and V is TRBV5-1, with D tentatively TRBD2 (5 bases). The CDR3 length is 13 residues. V lost 4 bases and J 0 bases, leaving 6 bases between the germline ends. Germline assignment: CDR1 SGHRS and CDR2 YFSETQ. Here the CDR3 DNA reads TGCGCCAGCAGCGAGGGAAGCACAGATACGCAGTATTTT. Translated: CASSEGSTDTQYF.

This clone was recorded a few times. The chain recombines TRBV25-1 with TRBJ1-6, with TRBD1 as a possible D gene (6 bases). From germline, CDR1 is MGHDK and CDR2 SYGVNS. The germline V and J ends were trimmed by 3 bases and 7 bases, with 13 bases remaining between them. The CDR3 contains 15 residues. This CDR3 is CASSDPRGGNSPLHF. CDR3 in DNA: TGTGCCAGCAGTGACCCCAGGGGAGGCAATTCACCCCTCCACTTT.

The rearrangement uses TRBV25-1 and TRBJ2-7; maybe TRBD2 (5 bases). Looked up from germline, CDR1 is MGHDK and CDR2 is SYGVNS. CDR3 size: 13 residues. V gave up 7 bases and J gave up 2 bases, with 12 bases separating them. Written as DNA, the CDR3 is TGTGCCAGCAAAGCGGAGACAACCTACGAGCAGTACTTC. This sequence encodes CASKAETTYEQYF.

The V call is TRBV6-6, the J call TRBJ2-7; D is possibly TRBD1 (5 bases). Trimming stripped 3 bases from V and 0 bases from J, with 15 bases between. This CDR3 has 16 amino acids. Per germline, CDR1 MNHNY and CDR2 SVGAGI (reference sequence). CDR3 sequence: CASSYPGRDSSYEQYF. The CDR3 nucleotides read TGTGCCAGCAGTTATCCCGGCAGGGATAGCTCCTACGAGCAGTACTTC.

The chain employs TRBV4-2 and TRBJ2-3; D may be TRBD1 or TRBD2 (6 bases each). The germline V gene has CDR1 LGHNA and CDR2 YNFKEQ. This CDR3 has 17 amino acids. V was trimmed by 0 bases and J by 3 bases, leaving 16 bases between them. The CDR3 DNA reads TGTGCCAGCAGCCAAGATTTTGGGCAGGGGACTACAGATACGCAGTATTTT. This codes for CASSQDFGQGTTDTQYF.

This clone was seen more than once but under ten times. This sequence joins TRBV5-4 and TRBJ2-2; weak D call: TRBD1 (6 bases). Trimming cost V 4 bases and J 6 bases, with 13 bases left between them. The V gene's germline CDR1 is SGHNT and CDR2 YYREEE (reference sequence). The CDR3 has 14 amino acids. This chain's CDR3 is CASSLWDKPGELFF. CDR3 sequence (DNA): TGTGCCAGCAGCCTGTGGGACAAACCCGGGGAGCTGTTTTTT.

Comments on this clone: The identical CDR3 is also encoded by other nucleotide sequences in the sample. V usage is TRBV18 and J usage is TRBJ1-5, with 10 bases fitting TRBD1. The germline gives CDR1 KGHSH, CDR2 LQKENI. The trim removed 5 bases at V and 5 bases at J, leaving 0 bases unmatched. This CDR3 comprises 13 residues. In DNA form, the CDR3 reads TGTGCCAGCTCAGGGACAGGGGATCAGCCCCAGCATTTT. Translation: CASSGTGDQPQHF.

This chain links TRBV5-1 with TRBJ2-3; TRBD2 matches 11 bases. The germline V gene encodes CDR1 SGHRS and CDR2 YFSETQ. The ends lost 1 base at V and 5 bases at J; junction bases unmatched: 6. The CDR3 extends over 16 amino acids. The CDR3 DNA is TGCGCCAGCAGCTTGCCGGGACTAGCGGTAGTAGATACGCAGTATTTT. Protein product: CASSLPGLAVVDTQYF.

The chain carries TRBV28 and TRBJ1-5, with 7 bases that match TRBD1. V lost 6 bases and J lost 2; bases outside the gene matches: 10. CDR1 and CDR2 (germline): MDHEN, SYDVKM. The CDR3 runs 16 residues. CDR3 protein: CASRQQGFRGNQPQHF. The CDR3 DNA reads TGTGCCAGCAGACAACAGGGGTTTAGAGGCAATCAGCCCCAGCATTTT.

This clone was counted between two and nine times. The rearrangement joins TRBV27 to TRBJ1-4; TRBD1 aligns across 8 bases. V was pared by 6 bases and J by 5 bases, with 5 bases of the junction left unmatched. This CDR3 contains 14 residues. Germline values: CDR1 MNHEY, CDR2 SMNVEV (reference sequence). The CDR3 DNA is TGTGCCAGCAGCCTACAGGGGGAAAATGAAAAACTGTTTTTT. This sequence encodes CASSLQGENEKLFF.

This rearrangement joins TRBV9 to TRBJ1-6; 8 bases map to TRBD1. The V segment lost 4 bases and the J segment 7 bases; nucleotides outside the gene matches: 4. The CDR3 is 14 residues long. In germline, CDR1 is SGDLS, CDR2 YYNGEE. The CDR3 DNA sequence: TGTGCCAGCAGCAAAGGGACAGGCAATTCACCCCTCCACTTT. Its protein product is CASSKGTGNSPLHF.

The chain joins TRBV2 to TRBJ1-3, with D possibly matching TRBD1 (5 bases). The CDR3 length is 16 residues. Germline lookup yields CDR1 SNHLY and CDR2 FYNNEI. Deletions cut 4 bases from V and 1 base from J, with 14 bases between. CDR3 sequence: CASSGTSSPSGNTIYF. Here the CDR3 DNA reads TGTGCCAGCAGTGGGACATCGAGCCCATCTGGAAACACCATATATTTT.

The J gene is TRBJ2-7, the V gene TRBV2; D could derive from TRBD1 or TRBD2 (5 bases each). Trimming stripped 6 bases from V and 0 bases from J, with 15 bases between. Germline assignment: CDR1 SNHLY and CDR2 FYNNEI. This CDR3 has 15 residues. The CDR3 reads CASRIGTDPSYEQYF. The CDR3 nucleotides are TGTGCCAGCAGGATAGGGACGGATCCCTCCTACGAGCAGTACTTC.

The V gene is TRBV7-2, the J gene TRBJ1-5; D gene unclear. Germline V gene sequence: CDR1 SGHTA, CDR2 FQGNSA. V was shortened by 5 bases and J by 1 base, with 6 bases between the two germline ends. The CDR3 totals 13 residues. The CDR3 DNA sequence: TGTGCCAGCAGCCGACTCAGCAATCAGCCCCAGCATTTT. Protein sequence: CASSRLSNQPQHF.

This clone was seen only a few times. CDR3 amino acids: CASRTGLDTEAFF. The CDR3 DNA reads TGTGCCAGCAGGACAGGGTTAGACACTGAAGCTTTCTTT. The V call is TRBV2, the J call TRBJ1-1, with TRBD1 matching 7 bases. This CDR3 spans 13 amino acids. Germline lookup yields CDR1 SNHLY and CDR2 FYNNEI. J gave up 3 bases and V 6 bases, and 4 bases lay outside the gene matches.

This clone was counted only a few times. V and J are TRBV4-3 and TRBJ2-7; 7 bases agree with TRBD2. Trimming cost V 8 bases and J 4 bases; bases outside gene matches: 11. The CDR3 consists of 14 residues. Germline V gene sequence: CDR1 LGHNA, CDR2 YSLEER. CDR3 residues: CASHRLAAMYEQYF. DNA for the CDR3: TGCGCCAGCCACAGGCTAGCGGCGATGTACGAGCAGTACTTC.

This clone was counted between two and nine times. The chain recombines TRBV20-1 with TRBJ2-1, with 8 bases matching TRBD1. Trimming cost V 5 bases and J 13 bases; bases outside gene matches: 4. The germline V gene encodes CDR1 DFQATT and CDR2 SNEGSKA (reference sequence). CDR3 size: 10 residues. The CDR3 here is CSAPDRGQFF. The CDR3 coding sequence is TGCAGTGCTCCCGACAGGGGACAGTTCTTC.

The J gene is TRBJ1-2, the V gene TRBV5-1; 12 nucleotides match TRBD1. Looked up from germline, CDR1 is SGHRS and CDR2 is YFSETQ. V was clipped by 4 bases and J by 7 bases; unmatched bases: 8. The CDR3 runs 15 residues. CDR3 coding DNA: TGCGCCAGCAGCGATCCCGGGACAGGGGGCTCTGGCTACACCTTC. This codes for CASSDPGTGGSGYTF.

This clone appeared a few times. The chain employs TRBV25-1 and TRBJ2-2, with D perhaps TRBD1 (6 bases). V lost 5 bases to trimming and J lost 4 bases, with 8 bases between them. The CDR3 is made up of 13 amino acids. The germline V gene has CDR1 MGHDK and CDR2 SYGVNS. The chain's CDR3 is CASSSRGTGELFF. CDR3 sequence (DNA): TGTGCCAGCAGTTCCAGGGGCACCGGGGAGCTGTTTTTT.

The rearrangement joins TRBV7-9 to TRBJ1-4, with TRBD1 matching over 9 bases. From germline, CDR1 is SEHNR and CDR2 FQNEAQ (reference sequence). V shed 2 bases and J 4 bases; nucleotides not matched to a gene: 5. The CDR3 is 16 residues long. CDR3 in amino acids: CASSLRTGALNEKLFF. The CDR3, as DNA: TGTGCCAGCAGCTTAAGGACAGGGGCTCTTAATGAAAAACTGTTTTTT.

This clone was found a few times. This chain joins TRBV5-6 and TRBJ2-7; D is perhaps TRBD2 (7 bases). The CDR3 length is 13 residues. Trimming removed 4 bases from V and 6 bases from J, with 14 bases in between. The germline V gene encodes CDR1 SGHDT and CDR2 YYEEEE. As DNA, the CDR3 is TGTGCCAGCAGCATTGACCGGGGGGCCGAGCAGTACTTC. Protein product: CASSIDRGAEQYF. The full variable domain, completed using reference TRBV5-6 and TRBJ2-7, is DAGVTQSPTHLIKTRGQQVTLRCSPKSGHDTVSWYQQALGQGPQFIFQYYEEEERQRGNFPDRFSGHQFPNYSSELNVNALLLGDSALYLCASSIDRGAEQYFGPGTRLTVT.